Listed here are 4 T cell receptor beta chains from one sample, sequenced in a study of OX40 agonist ivuxolimab in advanced cancers. Produced via immunoSEQ multiplex PCR; TCRdb's table is partial and in-frame only. The sample lists approximately 60,000 clones, around 86% occurring once. This specimen was CD4+ or CD8+ T cells sorted from blood, taken in a trial of the OX40 agonist ivuxolimab. These receptors were obtained from an adult with an advanced solid tumor such as melanoma, head and neck, liver or kidney cancer.

CDR3 protein: CASSQDGGGGGRNSPLHF. The CDR3 DNA reads as TGCGCCAGCAGCCAAGACGGGGGTGGAGGGGGGAGGAATTCACCCCTCCACTTT. This sequence joins TRBV4-3 and TRBJ1-6; possible D gene TRBD1, 6 bases. Trimming stripped 0 bases from V and 7 bases from J, with 19 bases between. Per germline, CDR1 LGHNA and CDR2 YSLEER. The CDR3 spans 18 residues.

The sample holds a few counts of this clone. V gene TRBV29-1 combines with J gene TRBJ2-2; D might be TRBD1 (5 bases). This CDR3 region has 11 residues. CDR1 and CDR2 (germline): SQVTM, ANQGSEA. V shed 7 bases and J shed 6 bases, with 9 bases lying between them. The CDR3 DNA reads as TGCAGCGCAACAGGTGCCGGGGAGCTGTTTTTT. Translating it yields CSATGAGELFF.

The sample holds a few counts of this clone. V gene TRBV15 combines with J gene TRBJ1-1; 8 positions match TRBD1. The length of the CDR3 is 16 residues. From germline, CDR1 is LNHNV and CDR2 YYDKDF (reference sequence). With V trimmed by 2 bases and J by 0 bases, 5 bases remained unmatched. The CDR3 sequence is CATSRTGGILNTEAFF. The CDR3 DNA reads as TGTGCCACCAGCAGAACAGGGGGGATATTGAACACTGAAGCTTTCTTT.

The genes are TRBV2 and TRBJ2-1; 9 nucleotides align to TRBD1. With 3 bases clipped from V and 6 bases from J, the junction kept 9 bases outside the gene matches. Germline values: CDR1 SNHLY, CDR2 FYNNEI. The CDR3 has 16 residues. The CDR3 bases are TGTGCCAGCAGTGATGTTAGGGGACAGGGCGGCAATGAGCAGTTCTTC. Translated, it gives CASSDVRGQGGNEQFF.